This T cell receptor (beta chain) was identified in a study of CD8+ T cells in alopecia areata. Study conclusions and caveats: While tofacitinib was given, many expanded lesional clones persisted in scalp and blood. Higher clonality than in normal scalp was seen in lesional scalp, especially alopecia totalis/universalis.

Of note for this clone: The antigen is not known. Sequence at one end of the junction differs from germline and may be a read error.

Treatment: oral pan-JAK inhibitor, 5-10 mg twice daily. It was from alopecia areata patients that lesional scalp punch biopsies and peripheral blood were collected. Following extraction, RNA underwent reverse transcription to cDNA, which served as the sequencing template. TCRdb's table, derived via immunoSEQ multiplex PCR, lists solely in-frame clones and lacks some. The data hold 150,000 or so clones, with around three fifths observed a single time. In germline, CDR1 is SGHDT, CDR2 YYEEEE. This CDR3 comprises 11 residues. The sequenced sample was CD4+ T cells sorted from blood, obtained at week 4, from a patient treated with tofacitinib. The source is a human donor with alopecia areata. This chain uses TRBV5-6 with TRBJ2-7, with TRBD1 matching 8 bases. The CDR3 nucleotides are TGTGCCAGCAGCCTGGCGGGACAGGTGGAGTTC. It yields the protein CASSLAGQVEF.